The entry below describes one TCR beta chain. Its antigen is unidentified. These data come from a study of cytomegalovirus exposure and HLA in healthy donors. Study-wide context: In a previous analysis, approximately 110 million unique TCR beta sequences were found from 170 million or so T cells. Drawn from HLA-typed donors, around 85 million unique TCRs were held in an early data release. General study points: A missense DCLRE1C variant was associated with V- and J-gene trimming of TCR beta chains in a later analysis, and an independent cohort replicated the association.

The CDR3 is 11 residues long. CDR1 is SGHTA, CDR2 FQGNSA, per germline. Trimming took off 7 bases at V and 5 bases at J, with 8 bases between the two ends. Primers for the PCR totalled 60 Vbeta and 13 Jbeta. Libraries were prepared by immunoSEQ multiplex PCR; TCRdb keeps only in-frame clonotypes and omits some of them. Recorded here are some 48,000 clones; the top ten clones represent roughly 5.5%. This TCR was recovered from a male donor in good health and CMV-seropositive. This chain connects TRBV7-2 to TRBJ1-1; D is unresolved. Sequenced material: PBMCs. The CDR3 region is CASTPRTEAFF. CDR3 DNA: TGTGCCAGCACCCCTAGGACTGAAGCTTTCTTT.